This T cell receptor (beta chain) was identified in a study of blood T cells in healthy people across ages. Healthy Caucasian individuals from Russia aged about 6 to 90 were enrolled as donors. The study isolated at least 6 million PBMCs from each sample. Then a second PCR, running roughly 7 to 11 cycles, was carried out with a sample-barcoded 5' primer and a J-beta primer mix. Every sample gave at least 3 million paired-end reads containing CDR3. MiXCR, applied by TCRdb to the 5' RACE reads, yields one record per CDR3 protein. This table holds 710,000 or so distinct CDR3 sequences, about 20% found once. Study-level points and caveats: It was the long-lived donors that had more naive CD4+ cells and higher diversity than aged donors.

V was trimmed by 6 bases and J by 5 bases, leaving 10 bases between them. Germline values: CDR1 MNHEY, CDR2 SVGAGI. CDR3 size: 13 residues. Comments on this clonotype: What it binds is not known.

This TCR came from a man aged 70-80 years in good health. The rearrangement links TRBV6-5 to TRBJ1-4; D may be TRBD1 (6 bases). Sequencing used blood. CDR3 region: CASRDSRNEKLFF. CDR3 bases: TGTGCCAGCAGGGACAGCCGGAATGAAAAACTGTTTTTT.